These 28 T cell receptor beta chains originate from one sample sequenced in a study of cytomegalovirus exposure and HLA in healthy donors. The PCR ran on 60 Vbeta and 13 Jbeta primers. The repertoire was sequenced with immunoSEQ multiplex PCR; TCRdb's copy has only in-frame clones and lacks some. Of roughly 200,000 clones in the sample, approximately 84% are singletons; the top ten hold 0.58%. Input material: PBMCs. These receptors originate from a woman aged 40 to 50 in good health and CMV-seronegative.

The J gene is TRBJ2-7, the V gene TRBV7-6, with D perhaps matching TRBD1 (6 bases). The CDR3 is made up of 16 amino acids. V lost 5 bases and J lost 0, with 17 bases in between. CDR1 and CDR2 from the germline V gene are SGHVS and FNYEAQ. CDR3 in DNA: TGTGCCAGCAGCCCAGAGACAGGTTCGAGCTCCTACGAGCAGTACTTC. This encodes CASSPETGSSSYEQYF.

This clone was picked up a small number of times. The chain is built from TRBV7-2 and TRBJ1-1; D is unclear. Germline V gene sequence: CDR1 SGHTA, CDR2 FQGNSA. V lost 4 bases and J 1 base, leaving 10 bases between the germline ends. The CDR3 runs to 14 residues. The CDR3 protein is CASSSPGRNTEAFF. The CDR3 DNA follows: TGTGCCAGCAGCTCCCCGGGGAGGAACACTGAAGCTTTCTTT.

The CDR3 region has the DNA TGTGCCAGCAGGAGGTTTGGGACTAGCGGCTTCCAAGAGACCCAGTACTTC. It translates to CASRRFGTSGFQETQYF. This chain connects TRBV2 to TRBJ2-5; TRBD2 matches at 11 bases. The germline V gene has CDR1 SNHLY and CDR2 FYNNEI. The V gene end was trimmed by 6 bases and the J gene end by 1 base; junction bases not matched to a gene: 10. The CDR3 runs 17 residues.

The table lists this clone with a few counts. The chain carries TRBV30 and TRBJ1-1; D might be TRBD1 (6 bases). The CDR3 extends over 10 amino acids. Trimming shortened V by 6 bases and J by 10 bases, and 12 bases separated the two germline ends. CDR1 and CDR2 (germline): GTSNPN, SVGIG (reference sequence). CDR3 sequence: CACWGQGAFF. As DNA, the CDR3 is TGTGCCTGTTGGGGACAAGGAGCTTTCTTT.

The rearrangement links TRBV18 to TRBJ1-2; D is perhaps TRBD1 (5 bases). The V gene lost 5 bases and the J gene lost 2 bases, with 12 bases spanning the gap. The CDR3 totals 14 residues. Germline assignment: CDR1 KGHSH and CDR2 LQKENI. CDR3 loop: CASSEKQANYGYTF. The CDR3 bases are TGTGCCAGCTCAGAGAAACAGGCAAACTATGGCTACACCTTC.

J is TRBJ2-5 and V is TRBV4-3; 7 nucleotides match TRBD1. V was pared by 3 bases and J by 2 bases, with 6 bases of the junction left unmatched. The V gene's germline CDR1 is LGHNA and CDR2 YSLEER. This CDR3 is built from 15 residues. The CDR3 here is CASSHYRGPQETQYF. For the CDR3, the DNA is TGCGCCAGCAGCCATTACAGGGGCCCACAAGAGACCCAGTACTTC.

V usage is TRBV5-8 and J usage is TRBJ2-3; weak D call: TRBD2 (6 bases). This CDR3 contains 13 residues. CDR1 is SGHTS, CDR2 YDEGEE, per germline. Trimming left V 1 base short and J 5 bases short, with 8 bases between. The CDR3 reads CASSLWGEDTQYF. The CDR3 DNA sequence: TGTGCCAGCAGCTTGTGGGGGGAAGATACGCAGTATTTT.

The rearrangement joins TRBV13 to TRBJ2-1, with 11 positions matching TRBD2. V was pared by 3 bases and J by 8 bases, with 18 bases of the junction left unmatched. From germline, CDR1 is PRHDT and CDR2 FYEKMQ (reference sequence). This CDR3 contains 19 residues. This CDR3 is CASSLLTSGGHTRRDEQFF. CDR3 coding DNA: TGTGCCAGCAGCTTGCTTACTAGCGGGGGACATACCCGAAGGGATGAGCAGTTCTTC.

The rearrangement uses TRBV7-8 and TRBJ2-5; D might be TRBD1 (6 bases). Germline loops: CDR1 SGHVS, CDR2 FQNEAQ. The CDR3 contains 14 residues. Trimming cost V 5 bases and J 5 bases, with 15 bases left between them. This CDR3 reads CASSRGNRGETQYF. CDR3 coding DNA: TGTGCCAGCAGCAGGGGGAATAGGGGGGAGACCCAGTACTTC. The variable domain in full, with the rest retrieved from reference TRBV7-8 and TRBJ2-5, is GAGVSQSPRYKVAKRGQDVALRCDPISGHVSLFWYQQALGQGPEFLTYFQNEAQLDKSGLPSDRFFAERPEGSVSTLKIQRTQQEDSAVYLCASSRGNRGETQYFGPGTRLLVL.

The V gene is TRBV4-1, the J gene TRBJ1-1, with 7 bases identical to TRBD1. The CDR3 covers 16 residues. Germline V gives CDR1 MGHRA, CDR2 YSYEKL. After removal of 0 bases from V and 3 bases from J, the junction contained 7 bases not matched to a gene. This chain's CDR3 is CASSQDAGGFYTEAFF. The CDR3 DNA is TGCGCCAGCAGCCAAGACGCAGGGGGTTTTTACACTGAAGCTTTCTTT.

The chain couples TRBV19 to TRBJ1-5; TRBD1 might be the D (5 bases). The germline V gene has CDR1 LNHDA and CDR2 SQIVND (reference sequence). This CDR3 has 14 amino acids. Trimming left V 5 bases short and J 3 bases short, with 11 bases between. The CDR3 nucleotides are TGTGCCAGTAGTGGTAACAGGCTCAATCAGCCCCAGCATTTT. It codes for CASSGNRLNQPQHF.

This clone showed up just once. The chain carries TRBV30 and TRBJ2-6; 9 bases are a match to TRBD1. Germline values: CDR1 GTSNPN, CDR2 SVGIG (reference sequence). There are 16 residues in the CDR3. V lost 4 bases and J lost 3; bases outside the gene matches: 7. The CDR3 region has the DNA TGTGCCTGGATAAAACAGGGGGCGCATGGGGCCAACGTCCTGACTTTC. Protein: CAWIKQGAHGANVLTF.

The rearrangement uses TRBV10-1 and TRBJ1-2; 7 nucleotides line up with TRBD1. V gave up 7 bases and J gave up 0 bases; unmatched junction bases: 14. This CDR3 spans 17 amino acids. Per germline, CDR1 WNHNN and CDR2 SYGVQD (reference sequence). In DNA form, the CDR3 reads TGCGCCAGCACCTACACCACAGGGGAAGGGACTAACTATGGCTACACCTTC. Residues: CASTYTTGEGTNYGYTF.

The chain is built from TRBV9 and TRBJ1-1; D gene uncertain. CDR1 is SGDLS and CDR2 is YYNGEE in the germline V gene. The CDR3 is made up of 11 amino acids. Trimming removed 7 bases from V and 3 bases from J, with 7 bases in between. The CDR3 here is CASGRDTEAFF. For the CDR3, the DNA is TGTGCCAGCGGGCGGGACACTGAAGCTTTCTTT. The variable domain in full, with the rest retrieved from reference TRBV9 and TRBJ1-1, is DSGVTQTPKHLITATGQRVTLRCSPRSGDLSVYWYQQSLDQGLQFLIQYYNGEERAKGNILERFSAQQFPDLHSELNLSSLELGDSALYFCASGRDTEAFFGQGTRLTVV.

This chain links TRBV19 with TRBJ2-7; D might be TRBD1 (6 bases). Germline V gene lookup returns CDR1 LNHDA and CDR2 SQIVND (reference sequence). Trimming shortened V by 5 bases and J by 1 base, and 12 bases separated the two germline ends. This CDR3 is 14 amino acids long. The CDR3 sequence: CASSPLGTSYEQYF. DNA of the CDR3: TGTGCCAGTAGTCCTCTCGGGACATCCTACGAGCAGTACTTC.

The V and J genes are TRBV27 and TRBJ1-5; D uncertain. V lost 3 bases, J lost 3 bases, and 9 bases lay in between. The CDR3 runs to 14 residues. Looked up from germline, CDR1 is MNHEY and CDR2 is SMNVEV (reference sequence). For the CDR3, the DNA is TGTGCCAGCAGTTTCCGTCGGTCCAATCAGCCCCAGCATTTT. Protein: CASSFRRSNQPQHF.

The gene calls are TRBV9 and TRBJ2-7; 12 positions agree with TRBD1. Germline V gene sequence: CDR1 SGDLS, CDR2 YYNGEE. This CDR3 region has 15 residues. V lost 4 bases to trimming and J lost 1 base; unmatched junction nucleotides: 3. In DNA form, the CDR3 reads TGTGCCAGCAGCCAGGGACAGGGGGCTTCCTACGAGCAGTACTTC. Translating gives CASSQGQGASYEQYF.

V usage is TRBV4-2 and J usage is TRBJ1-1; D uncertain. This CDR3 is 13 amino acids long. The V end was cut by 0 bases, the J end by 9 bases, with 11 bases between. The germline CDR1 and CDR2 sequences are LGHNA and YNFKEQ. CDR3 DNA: TGTGCCAGCAGCCAAGAGGGAGGACGGCAAGCTTTCTTT. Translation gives CASSQEGGRQAFF.

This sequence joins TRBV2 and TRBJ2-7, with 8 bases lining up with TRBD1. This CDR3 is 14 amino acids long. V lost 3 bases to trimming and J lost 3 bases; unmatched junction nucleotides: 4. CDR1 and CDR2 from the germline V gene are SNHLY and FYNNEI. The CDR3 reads CASSDRQGYYEQYF. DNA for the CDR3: TGTGCCAGCAGTGATAGACAGGGGTACTACGAGCAGTACTTC. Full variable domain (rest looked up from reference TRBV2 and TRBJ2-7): EPEVTQTPSHQVTQMGQEVILRCVPISNHLYFYWYRQILGQKVEFLVSFYNNEISEKSEIFDDQFSVERPDGSNFTLKIRSTKLEDSAMYFCASSDRQGYYEQYFGPGTRLTVT.

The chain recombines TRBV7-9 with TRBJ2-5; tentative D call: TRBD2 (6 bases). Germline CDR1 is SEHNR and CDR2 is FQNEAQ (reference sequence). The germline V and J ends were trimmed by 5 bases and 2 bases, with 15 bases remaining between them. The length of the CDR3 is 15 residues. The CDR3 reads CASSAPLAWQETQYF. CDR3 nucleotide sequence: TGTGCCAGCAGCGCGCCACTAGCCTGGCAAGAGACCCAGTACTTC.

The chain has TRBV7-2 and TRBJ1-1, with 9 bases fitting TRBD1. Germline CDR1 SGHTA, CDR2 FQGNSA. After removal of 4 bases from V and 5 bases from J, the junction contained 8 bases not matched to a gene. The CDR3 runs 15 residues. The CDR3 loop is CASSSTNRGRTEAFF. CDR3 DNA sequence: TGTGCCAGCAGCTCAACCAACAGGGGGCGTACTGAAGCTTTCTTT.

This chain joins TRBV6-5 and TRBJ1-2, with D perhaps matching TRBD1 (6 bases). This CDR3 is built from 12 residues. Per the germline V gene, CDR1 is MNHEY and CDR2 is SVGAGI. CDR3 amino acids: CVTGPRNYGYTF. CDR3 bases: TGTGTCACAGGGCCGAGGAACTATGGCTACACCTTC.

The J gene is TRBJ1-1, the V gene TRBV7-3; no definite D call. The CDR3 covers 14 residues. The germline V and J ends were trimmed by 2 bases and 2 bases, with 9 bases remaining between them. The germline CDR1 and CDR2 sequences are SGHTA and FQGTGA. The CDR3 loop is CASSLQRLNTEAFF. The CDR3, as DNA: TGTGCCAGCAGCTTACAACGACTCAACACTGAAGCTTTCTTT.

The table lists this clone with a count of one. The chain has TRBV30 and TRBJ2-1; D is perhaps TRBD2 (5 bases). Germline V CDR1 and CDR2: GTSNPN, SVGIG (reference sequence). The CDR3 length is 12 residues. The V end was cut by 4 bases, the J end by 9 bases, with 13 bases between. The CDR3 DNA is TGTGCCTGGACCCGAGGGCTAGGTGAGCAGTTCTTC. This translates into CAWTRGLGEQFF.

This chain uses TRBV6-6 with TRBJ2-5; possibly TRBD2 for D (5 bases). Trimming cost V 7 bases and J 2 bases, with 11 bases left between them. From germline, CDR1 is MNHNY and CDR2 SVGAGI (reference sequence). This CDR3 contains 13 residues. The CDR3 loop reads CASTQRWQETQYF. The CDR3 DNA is TGTGCCAGCACTCAGCGGTGGCAAGAGACCCAGTACTTC.

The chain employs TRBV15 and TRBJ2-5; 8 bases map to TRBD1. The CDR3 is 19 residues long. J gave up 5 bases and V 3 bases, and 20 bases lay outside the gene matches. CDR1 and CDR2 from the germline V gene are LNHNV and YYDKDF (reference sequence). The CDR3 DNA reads TGTGCCACCAGCAGCGACCGGACAGGGAGGTTTGGAAATGGGGAGACCCAGTACTTC. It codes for CATSSDRTGRFGNGETQYF. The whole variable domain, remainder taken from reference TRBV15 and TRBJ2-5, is DAMVIQNPRYQVTQFGKPVTLSCSQTLNHNVMYWYQQKSSQAPKLLFHYYDKDFNNEADTPDNFQSRRPNTSFCFLDIRSPGLGDTAMYLCATSSDRTGRFGNGETQYFGPGTRLLVL.

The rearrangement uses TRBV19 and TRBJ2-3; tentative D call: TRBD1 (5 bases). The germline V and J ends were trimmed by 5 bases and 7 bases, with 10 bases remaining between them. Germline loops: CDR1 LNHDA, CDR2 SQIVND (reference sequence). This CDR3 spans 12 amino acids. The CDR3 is CASSSGPHTQYF. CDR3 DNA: TGTGCCAGTAGTTCAGGGCCCCATACGCAGTATTTT.

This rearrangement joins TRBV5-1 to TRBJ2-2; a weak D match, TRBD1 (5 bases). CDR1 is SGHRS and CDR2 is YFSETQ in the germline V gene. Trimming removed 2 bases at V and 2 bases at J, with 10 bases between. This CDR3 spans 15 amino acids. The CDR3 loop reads CASSFQGANTGELFF. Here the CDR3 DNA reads TGCGCCAGCAGCTTCCAGGGTGCAAACACCGGGGAGCTGTTTTTT.